This is a list of T cell receptor beta chains from one sample in a study of T-cell reconstitution after alpha-beta-depleted transplantation in children. One entry per CDR3 protein results from TCRdb running MiXCR on the PCR reads. The data hold 150,000 to 250,000 distinct CDR3 sequences, with 13% to 15% observed a single time. The starting material was PBMCs from the stem cell graft donor, obtained from the stem cell graft. These TCRs come from a human donor who donated a stem cell graft to a child with acute lymphoblastic leukemia. Each CDR3 is given without its conserved first and last residue.

TRBJ2-4,TRBV29-1,SVDFLGYRGTKNIQY
TRBJ2-7,TRBV4-1,ASSHSGRAYEQY
TRBJ2-2,TRBV7-9,ASSLTSGRINTGELF
TRBJ2-3,TRBV11-2,ASSLAGEGTDTQY
TRBJ2-1,TRBV27,ASSLIGTSGIYEQF
TRBJ2-3,TRBV12-3/TRBV12-4,ASSLIAGGPGDTQY
TRBJ2-7,TRBV28,ASTLGYEQY
TRBJ1-6,TRBV5-1,ASSTGTSGGGSPLQ
TRBJ2-2,TRBV29-1,SVGGESGDTGELF
TRBJ2-1,TRBV5-1,ASSTGTDYNEQF
TRBJ2-1,TRBV20-1,SAQLAGTYNEQF
TRBJ1-5,TRBV30,AWTKGTEYSNQPQH
TRBJ1-2,TRBV6-5,ASSSQPRGYT
TRBJ1-2,TRBV6-5,ASSYRTASSNYGYT
TRBJ2-2,TRBV12-3/TRBV12-4,ACSGNTGELF
TRBJ1-2,TRBV20-1,SAITKGTGGYT
TRBJ2-2,TRBV5-1,ASSLTRVNTGELF
TRBJ1-4,TRBV3-1,ASSREGYIREKLF
TRBJ1-1,TRBV5-1,ASTKTGDKVNTEAF
TRBJ1-1,TRBV29-1,SVSGSRLITEAF
TRBJ1-5,TRBV29-1,SVADGINQPQH
TRBJ1-6,TRBV12-3/TRBV12-4,ASSTGVSPLH
TRBJ2-7,TRBV7-9,ASSARGQIAYEQY
TRBJ2-5,TRBV5-1,ASSLSGELVGKETQY
TRBJ1-2,TRBV7-8,ASSLIGDGYGYT
TRBJ2-2,TRBV7-8,ASSFKNTGELF
TRBJ2-7,TRBV24-1,ANSPRDSSYEQY
TRBJ1-1,TRBV15,ATSRAKSDTEAF
TRBJ2-1,TRBV20-1,SARAQPRSRLYNEQF
TRBJ1-1,TRBV10-3,AISEPESNTEAF
TRBJ2-3,TRBV6-2/TRBV6-3,ASSPEIAGGPVATPTDTQY
TRBJ2-1,TRBV12-3/TRBV12-4,ASSLAVVNEQF
TRBJ2-2,TRBV4-1,ASSPLGPGKRTGELF
TRBJ2-7,TRBV10-3,AISESGSGKSYEQY
TRBJ1-2,TRBV20-1,SADAGTGGGYT
TRBJ1-2,TRBV11-2,ASSLRERYGYT
TRBJ1-5,TRBV7-9,ASSLGTGGFSNQPQH
TRBJ2-5,TRBV20-1,SAIKSQETQY
TRBJ2-2,TRBV5-1,ASTLVLSTGELF
TRBJ2-6,TRBV28,ASSFIGARTGANVLT
TRBJ1-4,TRBV27,ASSSIGQADGKLF
TRBJ2-1,TRBV7-9,ASSSLQFNEQF
TRBJ2-5,TRBV10-2,ASSAGVETQY
TRBJ2-1,TRBV10-3,AISESLSSSYNEQF
TRBJ2-1,TRBV5-6,ASSYLAGEPEQF
TRBJ2-1,TRBV12-3/TRBV12-4,ASSLEASSYNEQF
TRBJ1-4,TRBV20-1,SARVWGQGVSGGEKLF
TRBJ1-1,TRBV5-1,ASSSVAAVNTEAF
TRBJ2-7,TRBV5-1,ASSLEGGPAEQY